This T cell receptor beta chain was captured in a study of cytomegalovirus exposure and HLA in healthy donors. Overall study findings and caveats: According to the study, approximately 150 TCR beta chains were cytomegalovirus-associated.

Trimming removed 7 bases from V and 7 bases from J; junction bases left unmatched: 11. The germline gives CDR1 SGHTA, CDR2 FQGNSA. This CDR3 has 14 amino acids. With 60 Vbeta and 13 Jbeta primers, the PCR was carried out. Assay: immunoSEQ multiplex PCR; the TCRdb copy retains only in-frame clones and omits some. The sample has 120,000 or so clones, about 8.6% seen once. This clone was seen more than once but under ten times. The antigen is unknown. The rearrangement uses TRBV7-2 and TRBJ1-1; 8 nucleotides line up with TRBD1. The clonotype was recovered from a woman between 40 and 55 years old in good health and CMV-seropositive. Sequenced: PBMCs. CDR3 region: CASTKGQEGVEAFF. The CDR3 coding sequence is TGTGCCAGCACCAAGGGACAGGAGGGGGTTGAAGCTTTCTTT.